The rows below give T cell receptor beta chains drawn from one sample of a study of technical replicates of blood from a handful of donors. The protocol was immunoSEQ multiplex PCR, while the TCRdb copy is restricted to in-frame clones and leaves out a portion. The top ten clones hold approximately 0.4% of a sample with under 75,000 clones, about 94% of them seen once. The source material was T cells isolated from PBMCs. The receptors originated from a human donor in good health. CDR3s include the opening cysteine and the closing phenylalanine or tryptophan. The order of the fields is CDR3 protein, CDR3 DNA, D gene, V gene, J gene, CDR3 length, clone size. A D gene is named only where the DNA matches it firmly. The size field is filled for only some rows; it gives once, few, many or a size class.

CDR3 protein: CASSIGPLLGASGANVLTF
CDR3 DNA: TGTGCCAGTAGTATAGGCCCCCTGCTGGGGGCATCTGGGGCCAACGTCCTGACTTTC
D gene: NA
V gene: TRBV19
J gene: TRBJ2-6
CDR3 length: 19
clone size: NA

CDR3 protein: CASQGLDMNTEAFF
CDR3 DNA: TGTGCCAGCCAGGGCTTAGATATGAACACTGAAGCTTTCTTT
D gene: NA
V gene: TRBV6-5
J gene: TRBJ1-1
CDR3 length: 14
clone size: NA

CDR3 protein: CAISESTSGSYEQYF
CDR3 DNA: TGTGCCATCAGTGAGTCGACTAGCGGGAGTTACGAGCAGTACTTC
D gene: TRBD2
V gene: TRBV10-3
J gene: TRBJ2-7
CDR3 length: 15
clone size: NA

CDR3 protein: CATGTGGVNTEAFF
CDR3 DNA: TGTGCCACCGGGACAGGGGGAGTGAACACTGAAGCTTTCTTT
D gene: TRBD1
V gene: TRBV10-3
J gene: TRBJ1-1
CDR3 length: 14
clone size: NA

CDR3 protein: CASSYGGRHTEAFF
CDR3 DNA: TGTGCCAGCAGTTACGGGGGCAGGCACACTGAAGCTTTCTTT
D gene: NA
V gene: TRBV6-5
J gene: TRBJ1-1
CDR3 length: 14
clone size: NA

CDR3 protein: CAISSRAGGAGTGELFF
CDR3 DNA: TGTGCCATCAGTAGCCGCGCAGGGGGCGCGGGAACCGGGGAGCTGTTTTTT
D gene: TRBD1
V gene: TRBV10-3
J gene: TRBJ2-2
CDR3 length: 17
clone size: NA

CDR3 protein: CASSLVDEQYF
CDR3 DNA: TGTGCCAGCAGTTTGGTAGACGAGCAGTACTTC
D gene: NA
V gene: TRBV28
J gene: TRBJ2-7
CDR3 length: 11
clone size: NA

CDR3 protein: CATSRSGLGYTDTQYF
CDR3 DNA: TGTGCCACCAGCAGATCTGGACTCGGGTACACAGATACGCAGTATTTT
D gene: NA
V gene: TRBV15
J gene: TRBJ2-3
CDR3 length: 16
clone size: NA

CDR3 protein: CASSSDRSEQYF
CDR3 DNA: TGTGCCAGCAGTTCTGATCGGAGCGAGCAGTACTTC
D gene: NA
V gene: TRBV7-9
J gene: TRBJ2-7
CDR3 length: 12
clone size: NA

CDR3 protein: CASSKDSSRTEAFF
CDR3 DNA: TGTGCCAGCAGTAAGGACAGCTCCCGCACTGAAGCTTTCTTT
D gene: NA
V gene: TRBV28
J gene: TRBJ1-1
CDR3 length: 14
clone size: NA

CDR3 protein: CASSWNSGQDGDEQYF
CDR3 DNA: TGTGCCAGCAGCTGGAACTCGGGACAGGACGGGGACGAGCAGTACTTC
D gene: TRBD1
V gene: TRBV13
J gene: TRBJ2-7
CDR3 length: 16
clone size: NA

CDR3 protein: CASKGSGRAVETQYF
CDR3 DNA: TGTGCCAGCAAGGGGAGCGGGAGGGCCGTTGAGACCCAGTACTTC
D gene: TRBD2
V gene: TRBV28
J gene: TRBJ2-5
CDR3 length: 15
clone size: NA

CDR3 protein: CSVRMASGTDTQYF
CDR3 DNA: TGCAGCGTGCGCATGGCTAGCGGGACAGATACGCAGTATTTT
D gene: TRBD2
V gene: TRBV29-1
J gene: TRBJ2-3
CDR3 length: 14
clone size: NA

CDR3 protein: CASSYSEGARGYTF
CDR3 DNA: TGTGCCAGCAGTTACTCAGAGGGGGCTCGAGGCTACACCTTC
D gene: TRBD1
V gene: TRBV6-5
J gene: TRBJ1-2
CDR3 length: 14
clone size: NA

CDR3 protein: CASSSRTANTGELFF
CDR3 DNA: TGTGCCAGCAGCTCAAGGACAGCGAACACCGGGGAGCTGTTTTTT
D gene: NA
V gene: TRBV11-2
J gene: TRBJ2-2
CDR3 length: 15
clone size: NA

CDR3 protein: CASSPRFETQYF
CDR3 DNA: TGTGCCAGCAGCCCCAGGTTTGAGACCCAGTACTTC
D gene: NA
V gene: TRBV9
J gene: TRBJ2-5
CDR3 length: 12
clone size: NA

CDR3 protein: CASSRGHLDHEYF
CDR3 DNA: TGTGCCAGCAGTCGGGGACACTTAGATCATGAGTACTTC
D gene: NA
V gene: TRBV6-5
J gene: TRBJ2-7
CDR3 length: 13
clone size: NA

CDR3 protein: CASSILGQLNYGYTF
CDR3 DNA: TGTGCCAGTAGTATCCTGGGACAGCTTAACTATGGCTACACCTTC
D gene: TRBD1
V gene: TRBV19
J gene: TRBJ1-2
CDR3 length: 15
clone size: NA

CDR3 protein: CASSEAPPGTGNGYTF
CDR3 DNA: TGTGCCAGCAGTGAAGCCCCCCCCGGGACAGGCAATGGCTACACCTTC
D gene: TRBD1
V gene: TRBV2
J gene: TRBJ1-2
CDR3 length: 16
clone size: NA

CDR3 protein: CASSTSPEAYEQYF
CDR3 DNA: TGTGCCAGCAGCACCAGCCCGGAGGCCTACGAGCAGTACTTC
D gene: NA
V gene: TRBV6-1
J gene: TRBJ2-7
CDR3 length: 14
clone size: NA

CDR3 protein: CASSPDYFNNEQFF
CDR3 DNA: TGTGCCAGCAGTCCCGACTACTTTAACAATGAGCAGTTCTTC
D gene: NA
V gene: TRBV6-5
J gene: TRBJ2-1
CDR3 length: 14
clone size: NA

CDR3 protein: CASSGSGIVTDTQYF
CDR3 DNA: TGTGCCAGCAGCGGTAGCGGGATCGTCACAGATACGCAGTATTTT
D gene: TRBD2
V gene: TRBV7-2
J gene: TRBJ2-3
CDR3 length: 15
clone size: NA

CDR3 protein: CASSLNESYEQYF
CDR3 DNA: TGTGCCAGCAGCTTAAATGAGTCCTACGAGCAGTACTTC
D gene: NA
V gene: TRBV7-3
J gene: TRBJ2-7
CDR3 length: 13
clone size: once

CDR3 protein: CASSLPESYEQYF
CDR3 DNA: TGTGCCAGCAGCTTGCCTGAGTCATACGAGCAGTACTTC
D gene: NA
V gene: TRBV7-3
J gene: TRBJ2-7
CDR3 length: 13
clone size: NA

CDR3 protein: CSVGTDYGYTF
CDR3 DNA: TGCAGCGTAGGGACAGACTATGGCTACACCTTC
D gene: TRBD1
V gene: TRBV29-1
J gene: TRBJ1-2
CDR3 length: 11
clone size: once

CDR3 protein: CASYTSYEQYF
CDR3 DNA: TGTGCCAGCTATACTTCCTACGAGCAGTACTTC
D gene: NA
V gene: TRBV6-1
J gene: TRBJ2-7
CDR3 length: 11
clone size: NA

CDR3 protein: CASSLRTVSGNTIYF
CDR3 DNA: TGTGCCAGTAGCCTACGGACAGTTTCTGGAAACACCATATATTTT
D gene: NA
V gene: TRBV19
J gene: TRBJ1-3
CDR3 length: 15
clone size: NA

CDR3 protein: CASSLREGIYEQYF
CDR3 DNA: TGTGCCAGCAGCTTACGGGAGGGCATCTACGAGCAGTACTTC
D gene: TRBD2
V gene: TRBV7-6
J gene: TRBJ2-7
CDR3 length: 14
clone size: once

CDR3 protein: CASSLLGGTNEKLFF
CDR3 DNA: TGTGCCAGCAGCTTATTAGGGGGAACTAATGAAAAACTGTTTTTT
D gene: NA
V gene: TRBV5-4
J gene: TRBJ1-4
CDR3 length: 15
clone size: once

CDR3 protein: CAWSVDSSGVYTF
CDR3 DNA: TGTGCCTGGAGCGTTGATTCCTCAGGGGTCTACACCTTC
D gene: NA
V gene: TRBV30
J gene: TRBJ1-2
CDR3 length: 13
clone size: NA

CDR3 protein: CSVERGNSYNEQFF
CDR3 DNA: TGCAGCGTTGAAAGAGGAAACTCCTACAATGAGCAGTTCTTC
D gene: NA
V gene: TRBV29-1
J gene: TRBJ2-1
CDR3 length: 14
clone size: NA